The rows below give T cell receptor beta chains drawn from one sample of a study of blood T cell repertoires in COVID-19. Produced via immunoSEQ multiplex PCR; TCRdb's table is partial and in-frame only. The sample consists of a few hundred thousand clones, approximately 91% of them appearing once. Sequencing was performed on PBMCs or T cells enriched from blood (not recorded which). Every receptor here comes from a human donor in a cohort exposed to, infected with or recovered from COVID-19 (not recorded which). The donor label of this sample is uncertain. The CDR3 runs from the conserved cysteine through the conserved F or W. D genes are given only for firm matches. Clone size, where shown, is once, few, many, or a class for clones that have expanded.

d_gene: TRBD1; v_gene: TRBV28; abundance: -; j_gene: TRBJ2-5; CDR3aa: CASKSGQGIQETQYF; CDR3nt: TGTGCCAGCAAGAGCGGACAGGGGATTCAAGAGACCCAGTACTTC
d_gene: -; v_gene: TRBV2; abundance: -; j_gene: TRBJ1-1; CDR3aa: CASRAGDTEAFF; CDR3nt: TGTGCCAGCAGGGCGGGGGACACTGAAGCTTTCTTT
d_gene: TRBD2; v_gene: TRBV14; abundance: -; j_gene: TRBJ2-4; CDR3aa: CASSQHVGTSGGQQGRWYIQYF; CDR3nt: TGTGCCAGCAGCCAACACGTGGGGACTAGCGGGGGGCAACAAGGGCGGTGGTACATTCAGTACTTC
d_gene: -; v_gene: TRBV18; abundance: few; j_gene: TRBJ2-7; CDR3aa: CASSPSGGSEQYF; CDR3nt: TGTGCCAGCTCACCATCAGGGGGGAGCGAGCAGTACTTC
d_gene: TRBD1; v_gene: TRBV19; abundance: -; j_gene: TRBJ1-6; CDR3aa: CATSDRASYSPLHF; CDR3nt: TGTGCCACCTCGGACAGGGCGTCTTATTCACCCCTCCACTTT
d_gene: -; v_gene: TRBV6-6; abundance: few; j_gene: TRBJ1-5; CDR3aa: CASSYRGLSNQPQHF; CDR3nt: TGTGCCAGCAGTTACCGGGGACTCTCGAATCAGCCCCAGCATTTT
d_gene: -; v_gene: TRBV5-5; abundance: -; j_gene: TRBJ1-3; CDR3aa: CASSSEISGNTIYF; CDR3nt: TGTGCCAGCAGCTCTGAGATCTCTGGAAACACCATATATTTT
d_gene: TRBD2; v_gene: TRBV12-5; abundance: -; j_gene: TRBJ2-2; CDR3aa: CASGLQRLAGGTNTGELFF; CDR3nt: TGTGCTAGTGGTTTGCAAAGACTAGCGGGGGGGACGAACACCGGGGAGCTGTTTTTT
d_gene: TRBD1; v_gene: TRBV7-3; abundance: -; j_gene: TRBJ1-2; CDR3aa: CASSLVPGQGQGVGGYTF; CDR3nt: TGTGCCAGCAGCCTCGTCCCGGGACAGGGCCAAGGTGTCGGTGGCTACACCTTC
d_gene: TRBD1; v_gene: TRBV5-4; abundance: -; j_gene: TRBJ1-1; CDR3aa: CASSLEAGGEAFF; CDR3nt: TGTGCCAGCAGCTTGGAGGCAGGGGGTGAAGCTTTCTTT
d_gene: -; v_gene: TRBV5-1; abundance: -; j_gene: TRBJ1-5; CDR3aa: CASSLEGLSNQPQHF; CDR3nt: TGCGCCAGCAGCTTGGAGGGGCTGAGCAATCAGCCCCAGCATTTT
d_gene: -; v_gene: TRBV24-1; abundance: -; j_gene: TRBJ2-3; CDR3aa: CATSARGTTDTQYF; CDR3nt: TGTGCCACCAGTGCCAGGGGAACCACAGATACGCAGTATTTT
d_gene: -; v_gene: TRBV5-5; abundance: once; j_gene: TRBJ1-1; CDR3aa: CASSARQVMNTEAFF; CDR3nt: TGTGCCAGCAGCGCAAGACAGGTAATGAACACTGAAGCTTTCTTT
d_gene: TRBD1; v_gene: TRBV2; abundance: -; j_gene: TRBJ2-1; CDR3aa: CASSDGGTGAGNEQFF; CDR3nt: TGTGCCAGCAGTGATGGTGGGACAGGCGCCGGGAATGAGCAGTTCTTC
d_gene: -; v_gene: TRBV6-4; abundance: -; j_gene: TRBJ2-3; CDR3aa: CASSDSSSTDTQYF; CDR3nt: TGTGCCAGCAGTGACTCGTCAAGCACAGATACGCAGTATTTT
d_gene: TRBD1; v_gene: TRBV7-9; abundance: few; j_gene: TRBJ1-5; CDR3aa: CASSGQGRNQPQHF; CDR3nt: TGTGCCAGCAGCGGACAGGGGCGCAATCAGCCCCAGCATTTT
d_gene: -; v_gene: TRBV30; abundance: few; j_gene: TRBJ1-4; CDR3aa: CAWSTPGATNEKLFF; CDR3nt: TGTGCCTGGAGTACCCCCGGGGCAACTAATGAAAAACTGTTTTTT